The next 2 T cell receptor beta chains were all read from a single sample in a study of cytomegalovirus exposure and HLA in healthy donors. Generated by immunoSEQ multiplex PCR, the TCRdb table keeps only in-frame clones and is missing some. Of 240,000 or so clones in the sample, 86% were seen once. Sequences were obtained from PBMCs. These TCRs come from a woman in her thirties in good health and CMV-seropositive.

Of note for this clone: This specimen includes other DNA sequences encoding the same CDR3. This chain joins TRBV27 and TRBJ1-1; no definite D call. The CDR3 consists of 13 residues. V lost 1 base, J lost 1 base, and 4 bases lay in between. The V gene's germline CDR1 is MNHEY and CDR2 SMNVEV (reference sequence). CDR3 protein: CASSLYRNTEAFF. The CDR3 region has the DNA TGTGCCAGCAGTTTATACAGGAACACTGAAGCTTTCTTT.

The chain uses TRBV7-2 and TRBJ2-7, with 8 bases aligning to TRBD2. V lost 10 bases and J lost 1; bases outside the gene matches: 6. CDR1 and CDR2 from the germline V gene are SGHTA and FQGNSA. CDR3 length equals 13 residues. The CDR3 nucleotides read TGTGCCACCACTAGCGGCTCTTCCTACGAGCAGTACTTC. Protein sequence: CATTSGSSYEQYF.